One and the same sample provided the 23 T cell receptor beta chains below, sequenced in a study of CD4+ T cells in melanoma. Repertoires were generated with immunoSEQ multiplex PCR, while TCRdb's copy carries only in-frame clones and drops some. This sample has tens of thousands of clones, with about 70% found just once. Sequenced material: tumor tissue. The source is a human donor with melanoma.

The chain links TRBV11-2 to TRBJ1-5, with 7 nucleotides matching TRBD1. In germline, CDR1 is SGHAT, CDR2 FQNNGV. The CDR3 runs 14 residues. After removal of 5 bases from V and 0 bases from J, the junction contained 1 base not matched to a gene. The CDR3 region has the DNA TGTGCCAGCAGCCCAGGGGGTAGCAATCAGCCCCAGCATTTT. As protein: CASSPGGSNQPQHF.

The chain is built from TRBV5-4 and TRBJ2-7; TRBD1 matches at 7 bases. CDR1 and CDR2 (germline): SGHNT, YYREEE (reference sequence). This CDR3 is built from 14 residues. V was clipped by 1 base and J by 2 bases; unmatched bases: 3. In DNA form, the CDR3 reads TGTGCCAGCAGCTTGACAGGGGCCACCTACGAGCAGTACTTC. Translating gives CASSLTGATYEQYF.

The chain employs TRBV7-9 and TRBJ2-7; no reliable D call. The ends were cut back, 3 bases at V and 2 bases at J, with 8 bases in the middle. There are 13 residues in the CDR3. Germline V gene data show CDR1 as SEHNR and CDR2 as FQNEAQ (reference sequence). The CDR3 reads CASSFRLAYEQYF. The CDR3, as DNA: TGTGCCAGCAGCTTCAGGCTAGCCTACGAGCAGTACTTC.

This clone came up many times. J is TRBJ2-5 and V is TRBV4-1; 11 bases agree with TRBD2. This CDR3 has 17 residues. Germline V gene lookup returns CDR1 MGHRA and CDR2 YSYEKL. V gave up 1 base and J gave up 5 bases; unmatched junction bases: 9. CDR3 DNA: TGCGCCAGCAGCCAAGGGGTTAGCGGGGGGGCCGTGGAGACCCAGTACTTC. Translated: CASSQGVSGGAVETQYF.

The chain uses TRBV6-5 and TRBJ2-7, with 7 bases identical to TRBD1. The CDR3 runs to 13 residues. Germline V gene lookup returns CDR1 MNHEY and CDR2 SVGAGI. V was pared by 7 bases and J by 6 bases, with 9 bases of the junction left unmatched. The CDR3 region is CASTQHRDSEQYF. The CDR3 DNA is TGTGCCAGCACTCAACACCGGGACAGCGAGCAGTACTTC.

This clone was counted once. The chain employs TRBV6-5 and TRBJ1-1, with TRBD1 identical over 7 bases. The length of the CDR3 is 14 residues. The germline gives CDR1 MNHEY, CDR2 SVGAGI. With 6 bases clipped from V and 3 bases from J, the junction kept 7 bases outside the gene matches. CDR3 amino acids: CASSQDRADTEAFF. The CDR3 nucleotides read TGTGCCAGCAGCCAAGACAGGGCCGACACTGAAGCTTTCTTT.

The chain links TRBV9 to TRBJ1-6; tentative D call: TRBD1 (5 bases). CDR3 length equals 14 residues. V lost 4 bases and J lost 10, with 15 bases in between. The germline V gene has CDR1 SGDLS and CDR2 YYNGEE. Here the CDR3 reads CASSSLSGGSPLHF. The CDR3 DNA sequence: TGTGCCAGCAGCTCCCTAAGCGGGGGATCACCCCTCCACTTT.

This clone was found many times. V usage is TRBV4-2 and J usage is TRBJ1-1; possibly TRBD1 for D (5 bases). The CDR3 is made up of 14 amino acids. Trimming took off 0 bases at V and 11 bases at J, with 16 bases between the two ends. Germline CDR1 LGHNA, CDR2 YNFKEQ. CDR3 sequence (DNA): TGTGCCAGCAGCCAAGATCCGGGGCTCAACGTCGCTTTCTTT. Translating gives CASSQDPGLNVAFF.

The chain couples TRBV5-8 to TRBJ2-1; D is ambiguous. V was cut by 10 bases and J by 4 bases, with 9 bases left in between. Germline CDR1 and CDR2: SGHTS and YDEGEE. CDR3 length equals 11 residues. The CDR3 DNA sequence: TGTGCCGCCGCCGCTTACAATGAGCAGTTCTTC. Its translation: CAAAAYNEQFF.

The chain carries TRBV11-2 and TRBJ2-1; TRBD2 is a possible D gene (6 bases). CDR3 length: 17 amino acids. Per germline, CDR1 SGHAT and CDR2 FQNNGV. V gave up 0 bases and J gave up 5 bases, with 17 bases separating them. This chain's CDR3 is CASSLDGGTWVNNEQFF. CDR3 coding DNA: TGTGCCAGCAGCTTAGACGGAGGGACCTGGGTTAACAATGAGCAGTTCTTC.

The chain joins TRBV30 to TRBJ1-3; possibly TRBD1 for D (5 bases). The CDR3 consists of 17 residues. Trimming stripped 0 bases from V and 0 bases from J, with 15 bases between. The germline V gene has CDR1 GTSNPN and CDR2 SVGIG (reference sequence). CDR3 bases: TGTGCCTGGAGTGTTGAGGGGCGCTACAACTCTGGAAACACCATATATTTT. This encodes CAWSVEGRYNSGNTIYF.

This clone was counted once. The rearrangement uses TRBV28 and TRBJ2-7; no clear D. Looked up from germline, CDR1 is MDHEN and CDR2 is SYDVKM. Trimming stripped 7 bases from V and 2 bases from J, with 12 bases between. The CDR3 consists of 13 residues. CDR3 amino acids: CASISANTYEQYF. CDR3 sequence (DNA): TGTGCCAGCATTTCGGCAAATACCTACGAGCAGTACTTC.

This chain links TRBV18 with TRBJ1-2, with D unresolved. The CDR3 covers 16 residues. Trimming shortened V by 1 base and J by 5 bases, and 17 bases separated the two germline ends. Per germline, CDR1 KGHSH and CDR2 LQKENI. CDR3 sequence: CASSPLVGTAEYGYTF. As DNA, the CDR3 is TGTGCCAGCTCACCACTGGTTGGTACGGCTGAGTATGGCTACACCTTC.

In nucleotides, the CDR3 is TGTGCCAGCAGCCCTCTGGGGGGGGGCCCCGACGGGGAGCTGTTTTTT. Translation gives CASSPLGGGPDGELFF. The chain employs TRBV9 and TRBJ2-2, with TRBD2 as a possible D gene (7 bases). Germline CDR1 reads SGDLS; CDR2 reads YYNGEE. Trimming removed 4 bases at V and 7 bases at J, with 20 bases between. CDR3 length: 16 residues.

The CDR3 bases are TGTGCCAGCTCACTTGGCCGGACAAACACTGAAGCTTTCTTT. Its translation is CASSLGRTNTEAFF. This sequence joins TRBV18 and TRBJ1-1; D possibly corresponds to TRBD1 (5 bases). The CDR3 extends over 14 amino acids. V was shortened by 4 bases and J by 2 bases, with 11 bases between the two germline ends. Germline lookup yields CDR1 KGHSH and CDR2 LQKENI.

The chain recombines TRBV6-1 with TRBJ2-2; 7 bases line up with TRBD1. V shed 1 base, J shed 2 bases, and the junction held 7 bases outside the gene matches. CDR3 length: 17 amino acids. Per the germline V gene, CDR1 is MNHNS and CDR2 is SASEGT. The CDR3 spells CASSEVQGRDNTGELFF. DNA of the CDR3: TGTGCCAGCAGTGAAGTACAGGGGAGAGATAACACCGGGGAGCTGTTTTTT.

This clone was detected a few times. CDR3 nucleotides: TGCGCCAGCAGCTTGGGGTACGGCTCCTACGAGCAGTACTTC. It encodes CASSLGYGSYEQYF. V usage is TRBV5-1 and J usage is TRBJ2-5; no reliable D call. Matching the DNA end better, TRBJ2-7 makes the J call doubtful. Germline-derived CDR1 and CDR2 are SGHRS and YFSETQ. CDR3 length: 14 amino acids.

The chain carries TRBV29-1 and TRBJ2-7; D may match TRBD1 or TRBD2 (6 bases each). Germline CDR1 and CDR2: SQVTM and ANQGSEA. V lost 4 bases and J lost 5, with 24 bases in between. The length of the CDR3 is 16 residues. Here the CDR3 reads CSVGGAWGDPGDEQYF. The CDR3 DNA reads TGCAGCGTTGGGGGGGCCTGGGGGGACCCGGGGGACGAGCAGTACTTC.

The rearrangement uses TRBV9 and TRBJ1-4; D unclear. Between the trimmed V and J ends, which lost 4 bases and 0 bases, there was a span of 10 bases. CDR3 length: 15 residues. Germline loops: CDR1 SGDLS, CDR2 YYNGEE. CDR3 in DNA: TGTGCCAGCAGCCCTCGGGGATCAACTAATGAAAAACTGTTTTTT. Translating it yields CASSPRGSTNEKLFF.

This rearrangement joins TRBV18 to TRBJ2-2; perhaps TRBD2 as D (5 bases). The CDR3 has 16 residues. Germline CDR1 reads KGHSH; CDR2 reads LQKENI. Trimming took off 8 bases at V and 6 bases at J, with 22 bases between the two ends. This chain's CDR3 is CASASVGGQRAGELFF. The CDR3 DNA reads as TGTGCCAGCGCCTCGGTCGGTGGGCAGAGGGCCGGGGAGCTGTTTTTT.

Regarding this clone: A far larger clone is only one base removed, so a read error is likely. The chain has TRBV7-8 and TRBJ1-1; D unclear. Germline V lookup: CDR1 SGHVS, CDR2 FQNEAQ. The CDR3 is made up of 12 amino acids. Trimming removed 3 bases from V and 1 base from J, with 3 bases in between. The chain's CDR3 is CASSFGNTEAFF. The CDR3 region has the DNA TGTGCCAGCAGCTTTGGGAACACTGAAGCTTTCTTT.

The rearrangement joins TRBV7-2 to TRBJ2-5; D may be TRBD1 or TRBD2 (6 bases each). The CDR3 is 15 amino acids. Germline CDR1 is SGHTA and CDR2 is FQGNSA. V was pared by 0 bases and J by 1 base, with 9 bases between. In DNA form, the CDR3 reads TGTGCCAGCAGCTTAGCCTGGGGGGCCCAAGAGACCCAGTACTTC. Encoded protein: CASSLAWGAQETQYF.

This chain joins TRBV7-2 and TRBJ1-2; D ambiguous. V lost 5 bases to trimming and J lost 6 bases, with 13 bases between them. Germline V gene lookup returns CDR1 SGHTA and CDR2 FQGNSA. The CDR3 length is 13 residues. In nucleotides, the CDR3 is TGTGCCAGCAGCGGACCTCCGGCCCATGGCTACACCTTC. It codes for CASSGPPAHGYTF.